Sequencing of this TCR beta chain was carried out in a study of T cell changes during pregnancy in multiple sclerosis. This CDR3 is 14 amino acids long. Trimming removed 6 bases from V and 1 base from J, with 12 bases in between. Germline CDR1 is MNHEY and CDR2 is SVGAGI. The repertoire was sequenced with immunoSEQ multiplex PCR; TCRdb's copy has only in-frame clones and lacks some. The sample includes fewer than 75,000 clones, roughly 90% of them seen just once. The chain couples TRBV6-5 to TRBJ1-1; D is ambiguous. The sample in question was CD8+ T cells from peripheral blood mononuclear cells, obtained before pregnancy. The receptor comes from a female donor with multiple sclerosis, enrolled in a pregnancy study. In DNA form, the CDR3 reads TGTGCCAGCAGCCGCGGGTGGGGGAACACTGAAGCTTTCTTT. It encodes CASSRGWGNTEAFF.